The present T cell receptor (beta chain) was sequenced within a study of read filtering for tumor transcriptome and immune sequencing. Study context: Whole-transcriptome libraries were prepared after DNase treatment.

From roughly 400 ng of RNA, a library with molecular barcoded alpha/delta and beta/gamma adaptors was made. Each CDR3 protein gets one entry after TCRdb re-called the reads with MiXCR. The data contain approximately 90,000 distinct CDR3 sequences, about 12% of them seen just once; the ten biggest clones take up 15%. There are 14 residues in the CDR3. Germline CDR1 reads DFQATT; CDR2 reads SNEGSKA (reference sequence). There are many counts of this clonotype. The sample was a population of CD138-negative cells sorted from bone marrow. This receptor was identified in a donor at least 40 years old with multiple myeloma. V is TRBV20-1 and J is TRBJ1-5, with 7 bases matching TRBD1. CDR3 DNA: TGCAGCGTTCCATTTGGGGACAGAAATCAGCCCCAGCATTTT. Amino acids: CSVPFGDRNQPQHF.